This T cell receptor (beta chain) emerged from a study of blood T cell repertoires in COVID-19. Whole-study context: Whether acute or convalescent, the COVID-19 samples came from the United States, Italy and Spain. The cDNA or gDNA used as material had been derived from T cells, B-cell-depleted T cells, or PBMCs.

In the source study's methods: Nucleated cell counts were estimated from reference gene primer amplification. Generated by immunoSEQ multiplex PCR, the TCRdb table keeps only in-frame clones and is missing some. The DNA gave D and trimming, while V, J and clone size come from that table. Here the sample spans roughly 300,000 clones, roughly 87% being singletons. The CDR3 contains 14 residues. Germline-derived CDR1 and CDR2 are MNHEY and SMNVEV (reference sequence). With V trimmed by 6 bases and J by 8 bases, 7 bases remained unmatched. Sequenced input: peripheral blood. This receptor was obtained from a human donor in a cohort sampled during active COVID-19. The V call is TRBV27, the J call TRBJ2-1, with 10 bases that match TRBD2. This CDR3 is CASSLAGVGYEQFF. DNA for the CDR3: TGTGCCAGCAGCCTAGCGGGAGTAGGCTATGAGCAGTTCTTC.